This T cell receptor beta chain derives from a study of beta chain features in type 1 diabetes. Study at large: What patients shared with healthy donors was a similar profile of age, gender and cell yields. Study observations and caveats: Although PCR might favor shorter templates, it would do so equally in patients and controls.

About this clone: Its specificity is not known.

The V end lost 3 bases, the J end lost 1 base, and 9 bases lay between the germline ends. In germline, CDR1 is SQVTM, CDR2 ANQGSEA. This CDR3 has 13 residues. Sequenced material consisted of expressed TCRB transcripts (all of the isolated RNA was reverse transcribed). TCRdb keeps only in-frame clones here, not all; method: immunoSEQ multiplex PCR. In the table there are roughly 370,000 clones, over 11% of which are singletons. It was one heparinised blood draw, averaging approximately 100 mL, that each donor gave. CD45RO/CCR7/CD25/CD127/CD95/CD27 sorting isolated CD4+ naive, central memory, regulatory and stem cell-like memory cells.

The specimen sequenced was naive CD4+ T cells from blood. This TCR was sampled from a man between 25 and 39 years old in good health. The chain couples TRBV29-1 to TRBJ1-1; tentatively, D is TRBD1 (5 bases). The CDR3 region is CSVELGANTEAFF. The CDR3 nucleotides read TGCAGCGTTGAGTTAGGGGCGAACACTGAAGCTTTCTTT.